The sequence of this TCR beta chain was determined in a study of blood T cells in healthy people across ages. This clonotype was seen once. Donor samples were obtained from healthy Caucasian individuals from Russia, aged roughly 6 to 95. Isolated per sample were at least 7 million PBMCs. The CDR3 has 14 amino acids. The V gene lost 5 bases and the J gene lost 6 bases, with 17 bases spanning the gap. Germline CDR1 reads SGHVS; CDR2 reads FQNEAQ. A second PCR, run for about 7 to 11 cycles, used a sample-barcoded 5' primer plus a J-beta primer mix. One entry per CDR3 protein, called by TCRdb with MiXCR from the 5' RACE reads. Altogether hundreds of thousands of distinct CDR3 sequences are present, around three fifths being singletons, with the ten largest covering around 25%.

The TCR was taken from a man in his forties in good health. The sequencing input was blood. The V and J genes are TRBV7-8 and TRBJ2-7, with D maybe TRBD2 (6 bases). DNA of the CDR3: TGTGCCAGCAGCCCCCATCGGAGGGTTGGCGAGCAGTACTTC. Translation gives CASSPHRRVGEQYF.